The T cell receptor (beta chain) described here comes from a study of cytomegalovirus exposure and HLA in healthy donors. Per the germline V gene, CDR1 is GTSNPN and CDR2 is SVGIG (reference sequence). This CDR3 is 14 amino acids long. V lost 0 bases to trimming and J lost 4 bases; unmatched junction nucleotides: 3. It was with 60 Vbeta and 13 Jbeta primers that the PCR ran. In the original analysis: Counted up in a later analysis, unique TCR beta chains came to about 80 million, with around 11 million shared. Sequenced by immunoSEQ multiplex PCR; TCRdb stores in-frame clones only, minus some. The DNA was the basis for D and trimming; V, J and clone size are from that table. The sample records 150,000 or so clones, roughly 68% being singletons. As concerns this clone: No antigen is known for it.

General study findings and limits: As a later analysis revealed, the rate of TCR association differed by HLA locus, with DRB1 most and HLA-C fewest. According to a later analysis, most TCR beta chains associated with CMV appeared HLA-restricted. It was reported that the classifier diagnosed cytomegalovirus status with high specificity and sensitivity in both the original and validation cohorts.

The source is a man younger than 40 in good health and CMV-seropositive. The chain has TRBV30 and TRBJ1-2, with 9 positions matching TRBD1. Sequencing was performed on PBMCs. The CDR3 loop reads CAWSVRDRAYGYTF. The CDR3 DNA is TGTGCCTGGAGTGTCCGGGACAGGGCCTATGGCTACACCTTC.